Sequencing of this T cell receptor (beta chain) was carried out in a study of cytomegalovirus exposure and HLA in healthy donors. Turning to the study itself: The 120 validation repertoires, a later analysis reported, used the same platform as the approximately 670 repertoires from the first cohort. Whole-study findings and limits: Reported results showed that the classifier diagnosed cytomegalovirus status with high specificity and sensitivity.

The donors were in the approximately 120-subject validation cohort; that cohort was separate from the roughly 730-subject first cohort. Assay: immunoSEQ multiplex PCR; the TCRdb copy retains only in-frame clones and omits some. The repertoire holds under 75,000 clones, with 90% to 97% as singletons. For this clone: Its antigen is unidentified.

V was pared by 8 bases and J by 7 bases, with 8 bases of the junction left unmatched. The CDR3 extends over 13 amino acids. Germline values: CDR1 MDHEN, CDR2 SYDVKM. The sequence came from a woman aged 18-29 years in good health and CMV-seronegative. This chain connects TRBV28 to TRBJ1-1; TRBD1 agrees at 9 bases. The specimen was PBMCs. CDR3 in DNA: TGTGCCAGCGAAACAGGGGGCGGCGGTGAAGCTTTCTTT. This sequence encodes CASETGGGGEAFF.